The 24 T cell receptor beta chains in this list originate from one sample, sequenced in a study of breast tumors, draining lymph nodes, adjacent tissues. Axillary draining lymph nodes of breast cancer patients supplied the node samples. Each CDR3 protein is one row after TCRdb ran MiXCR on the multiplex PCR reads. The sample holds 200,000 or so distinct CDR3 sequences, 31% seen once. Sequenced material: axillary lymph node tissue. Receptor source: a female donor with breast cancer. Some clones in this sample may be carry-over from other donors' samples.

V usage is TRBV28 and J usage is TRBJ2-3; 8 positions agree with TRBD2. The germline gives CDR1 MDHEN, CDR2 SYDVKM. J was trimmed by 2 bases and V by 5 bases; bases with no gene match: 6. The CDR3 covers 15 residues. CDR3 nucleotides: TGTGCCAGCAGTGCCCGGGAGGGTTACACAGATACGCAGTATTTT. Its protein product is CASSAREGYTDTQYF. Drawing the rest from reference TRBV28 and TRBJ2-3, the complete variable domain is DVKVTQSSRYLVKRTGEKVFLECVQDMDHENMFWYRQDPGLGLRLIYFSYDVKMKEKGDIPEGYSVSREKKERFSLILESASTNQTSMYLCASSAREGYTDTQYFGPGTRLTVL.

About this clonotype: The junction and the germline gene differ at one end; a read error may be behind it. CDR3 protein: CASSPGPVSPTGVNVLTF. The CDR3 DNA reads as TGCGCCAGCAGCCCCGGGCCTGTCTCCCCAACTGGGGTCAACGTCCTGACTTTC. V is TRBV5-1 and J is TRBJ2-6; no clear D gene. Germline V gene lookup returns CDR1 SGHRS and CDR2 YFSETQ. The CDR3 runs 18 residues.

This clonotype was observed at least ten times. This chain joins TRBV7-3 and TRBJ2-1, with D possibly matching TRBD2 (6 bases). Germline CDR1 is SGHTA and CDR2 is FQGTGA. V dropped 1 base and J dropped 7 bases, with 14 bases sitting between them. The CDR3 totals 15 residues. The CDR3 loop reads CASSLNAGLGNEQFF. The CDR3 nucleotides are TGTGCCAGCAGCTTAAACGCGGGGCTGGGGAATGAGCAGTTCTTC.

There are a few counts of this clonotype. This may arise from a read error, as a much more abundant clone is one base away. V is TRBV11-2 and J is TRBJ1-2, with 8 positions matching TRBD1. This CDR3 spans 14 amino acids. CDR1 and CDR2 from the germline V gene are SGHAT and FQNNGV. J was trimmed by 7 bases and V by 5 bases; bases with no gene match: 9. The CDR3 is CASSPGGRAGGYTF. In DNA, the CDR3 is TGTGCCAGCAGCCCAGGGGGCAGGGCGGGTGGCTACACCTTC.

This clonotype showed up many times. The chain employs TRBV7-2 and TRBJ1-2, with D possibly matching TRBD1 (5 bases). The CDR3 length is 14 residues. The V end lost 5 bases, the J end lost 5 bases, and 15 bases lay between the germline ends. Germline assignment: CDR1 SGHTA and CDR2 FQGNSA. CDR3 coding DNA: TGTGCCAGCAGCACGGAGGGGCTGTATTATGGCTACACCTTC. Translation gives CASSTEGLYYGYTF.

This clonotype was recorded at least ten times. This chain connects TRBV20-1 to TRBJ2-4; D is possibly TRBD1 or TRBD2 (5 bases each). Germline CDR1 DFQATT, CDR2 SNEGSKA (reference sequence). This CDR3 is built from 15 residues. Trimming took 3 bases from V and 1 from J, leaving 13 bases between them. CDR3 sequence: CSASRWGSAKNIQYF. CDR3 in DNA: TGCAGTGCTAGCCGTTGGGGGTCGGCCAAAAACATTCAGTACTTC.

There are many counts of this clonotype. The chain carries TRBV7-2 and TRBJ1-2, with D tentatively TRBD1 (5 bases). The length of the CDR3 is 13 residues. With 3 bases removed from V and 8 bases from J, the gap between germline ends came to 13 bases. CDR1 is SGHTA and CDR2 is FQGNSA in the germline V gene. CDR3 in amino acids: CASSFGANEGYTF. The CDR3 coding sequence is TGTGCCAGCAGCTTCGGGGCTAATGAAGGCTACACCTTC.

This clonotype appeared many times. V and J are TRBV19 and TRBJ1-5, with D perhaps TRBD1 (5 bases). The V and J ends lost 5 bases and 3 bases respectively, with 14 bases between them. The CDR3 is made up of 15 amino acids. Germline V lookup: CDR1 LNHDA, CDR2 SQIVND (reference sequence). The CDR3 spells CASSPQGTFNQPQHF. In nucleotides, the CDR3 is TGTGCCAGTAGTCCCCAGGGAACGTTCAATCAGCCCCAGCATTTT.

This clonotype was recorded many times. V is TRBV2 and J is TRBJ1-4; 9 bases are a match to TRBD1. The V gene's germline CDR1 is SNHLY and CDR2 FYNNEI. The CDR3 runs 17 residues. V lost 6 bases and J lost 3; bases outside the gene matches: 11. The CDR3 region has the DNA TGTGCCAGCAGATCGGGACAGGGTCGGAGACCTAATGAAAAACTGTTTTTT. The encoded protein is CASRSGQGRRPNEKLFF.

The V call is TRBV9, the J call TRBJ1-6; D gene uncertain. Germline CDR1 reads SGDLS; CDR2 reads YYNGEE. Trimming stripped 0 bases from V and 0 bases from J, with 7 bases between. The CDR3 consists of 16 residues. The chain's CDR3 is CASSVGVDSYNSPLHF. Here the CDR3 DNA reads TGTGCCAGCAGCGTAGGGGTTGACTCCTATAATTCACCCCTCCACTTT.

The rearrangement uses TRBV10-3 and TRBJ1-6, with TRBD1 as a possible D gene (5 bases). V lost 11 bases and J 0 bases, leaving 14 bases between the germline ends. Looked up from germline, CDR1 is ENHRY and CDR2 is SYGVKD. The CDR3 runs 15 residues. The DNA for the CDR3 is TGTGCCGCCGACGGGGGGGGCTCCTATAATTCACCCCTCCACTTT. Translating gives CAADGGGSYNSPLHF.

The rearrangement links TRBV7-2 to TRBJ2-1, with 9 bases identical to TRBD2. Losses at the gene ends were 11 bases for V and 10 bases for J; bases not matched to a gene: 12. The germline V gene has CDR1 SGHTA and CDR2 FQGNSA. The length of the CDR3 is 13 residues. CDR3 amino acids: CAVGGRGLREQFF. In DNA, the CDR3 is TGTGCCGTCGGCGGGAGGGGCCTTCGAGAGCAGTTCTTC.

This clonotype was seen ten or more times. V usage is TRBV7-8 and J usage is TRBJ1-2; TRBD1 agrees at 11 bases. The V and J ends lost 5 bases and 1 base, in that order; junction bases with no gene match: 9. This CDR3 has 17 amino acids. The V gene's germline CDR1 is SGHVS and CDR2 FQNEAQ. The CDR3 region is CASSPMPDRGHNYGYTF. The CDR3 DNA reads TGTGCCAGCAGCCCCATGCCGGACAGGGGGCATAACTATGGCTACACCTTC. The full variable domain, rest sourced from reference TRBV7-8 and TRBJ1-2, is GAGVSQSPRYKVAKRGQDVALRCDPISGHVSLFWYQQALGQGPEFLTYFQNEAQLDKSGLPSDRFFAERPEGSVSTLKIQRTQQEDSAVYLCASSPMPDRGHNYGYTFGSGTRLTVV.

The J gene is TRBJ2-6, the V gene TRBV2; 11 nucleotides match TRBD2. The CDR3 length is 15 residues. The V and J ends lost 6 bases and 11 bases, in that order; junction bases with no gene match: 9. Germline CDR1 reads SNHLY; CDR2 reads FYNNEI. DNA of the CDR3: TGTGCCAGCAGCTTGATAGCGGGAGGGTCCTACGTCCTGACTTTC. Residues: CASSLIAGGSYVLTF. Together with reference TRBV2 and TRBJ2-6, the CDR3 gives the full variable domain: EPEVTQTPSHQVTQMGQEVILRCVPISNHLYFYWYRQILGQKVEFLVSFYNNEISEKSEIFDDQFSVERPDGSNFTLKIRSTKLEDSAMYFCASSLIAGGSYVLTFGAGSRLTVL.

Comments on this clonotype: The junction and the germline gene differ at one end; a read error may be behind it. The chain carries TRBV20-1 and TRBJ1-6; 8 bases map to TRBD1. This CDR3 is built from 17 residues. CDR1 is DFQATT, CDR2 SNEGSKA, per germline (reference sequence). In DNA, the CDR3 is TGCAGTGCTAGAGTTTGGACAGGGAGCTCCTATAATTCGCCCCTCCACTTT. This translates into CSARVWTGSSYNSPLHF.

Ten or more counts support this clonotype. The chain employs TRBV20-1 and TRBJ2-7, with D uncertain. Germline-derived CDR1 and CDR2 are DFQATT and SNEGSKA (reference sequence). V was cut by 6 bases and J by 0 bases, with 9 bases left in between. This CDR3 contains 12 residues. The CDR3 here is CSATLNSYEQYF. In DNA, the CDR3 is TGCAGTGCCACCCTCAACTCCTACGAGCAGTACTTC.

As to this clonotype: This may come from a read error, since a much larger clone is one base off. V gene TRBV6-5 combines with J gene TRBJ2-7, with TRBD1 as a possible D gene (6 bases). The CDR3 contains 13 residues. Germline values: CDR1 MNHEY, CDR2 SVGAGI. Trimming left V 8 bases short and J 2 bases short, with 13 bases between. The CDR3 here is CASQRQATYEQYF. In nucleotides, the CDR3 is TGTGCCAGCCAGCGACAGGCAACCTACGAGCAGTACTTC.

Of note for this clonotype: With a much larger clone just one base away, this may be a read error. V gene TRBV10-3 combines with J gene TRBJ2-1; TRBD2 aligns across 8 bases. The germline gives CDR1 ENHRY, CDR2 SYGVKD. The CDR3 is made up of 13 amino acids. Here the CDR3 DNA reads TGTGCCAGCAGTTGGACTAGCAGGAGTGAGCAGTTCTTC. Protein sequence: CASSWTSRSEQFF.

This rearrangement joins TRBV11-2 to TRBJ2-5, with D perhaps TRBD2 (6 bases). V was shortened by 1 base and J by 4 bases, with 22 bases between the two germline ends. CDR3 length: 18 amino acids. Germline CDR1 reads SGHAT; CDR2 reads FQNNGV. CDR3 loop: CASSLGELSGRSGETQYF. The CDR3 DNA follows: TGTGCCAGCAGCTTAGGGGAACTTAGCGGCCGGAGTGGAGAGACCCAGTACTTC.

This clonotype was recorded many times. DNA of the CDR3: TGTGCCAGCAGCGCGCGGTTGACCGGGGAGCTGTTTTTT. It encodes CASSARLTGELFF. The chain is built from TRBV9 and TRBJ2-2; D uncertain. The CDR3 runs to 13 residues. CDR1 is SGDLS, CDR2 YYNGEE, per germline. Trimming pared 3 bases from V and 5 bases from J, leaving 8 bases between.

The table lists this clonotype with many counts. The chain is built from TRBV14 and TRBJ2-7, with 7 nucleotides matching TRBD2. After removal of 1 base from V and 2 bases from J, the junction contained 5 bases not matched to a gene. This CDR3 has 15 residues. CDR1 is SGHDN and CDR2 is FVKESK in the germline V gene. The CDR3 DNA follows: TGTGCCAGCAGCCAAGGTTTCGGGGGGACCTACGAGCAGTACTTC. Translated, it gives CASSQGFGGTYEQYF.

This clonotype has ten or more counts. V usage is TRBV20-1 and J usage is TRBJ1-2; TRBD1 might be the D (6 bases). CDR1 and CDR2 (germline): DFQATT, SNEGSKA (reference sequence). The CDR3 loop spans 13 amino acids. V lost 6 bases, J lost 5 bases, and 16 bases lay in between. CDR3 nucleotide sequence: TGCAGTGCGGACAGCCTCGTCCTATATGGCTACACCTTC. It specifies CSADSLVLYGYTF.

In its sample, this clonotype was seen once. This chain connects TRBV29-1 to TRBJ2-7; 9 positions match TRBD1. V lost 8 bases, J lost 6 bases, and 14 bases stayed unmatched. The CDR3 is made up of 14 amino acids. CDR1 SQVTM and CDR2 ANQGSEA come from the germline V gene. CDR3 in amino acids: CSSQDPGQGSEQYF. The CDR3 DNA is TGCAGCAGCCAAGATCCGGGACAGGGCTCCGAGCAGTACTTC.

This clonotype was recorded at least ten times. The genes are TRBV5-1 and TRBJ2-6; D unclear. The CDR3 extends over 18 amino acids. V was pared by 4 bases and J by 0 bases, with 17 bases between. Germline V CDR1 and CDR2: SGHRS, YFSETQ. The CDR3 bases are TGCGCCAGCAGCCCCCCTCGTGCAGGCCGCTCTGGGGCCAACGTCCTGACTTTC. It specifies CASSPPRAGRSGANVLTF.